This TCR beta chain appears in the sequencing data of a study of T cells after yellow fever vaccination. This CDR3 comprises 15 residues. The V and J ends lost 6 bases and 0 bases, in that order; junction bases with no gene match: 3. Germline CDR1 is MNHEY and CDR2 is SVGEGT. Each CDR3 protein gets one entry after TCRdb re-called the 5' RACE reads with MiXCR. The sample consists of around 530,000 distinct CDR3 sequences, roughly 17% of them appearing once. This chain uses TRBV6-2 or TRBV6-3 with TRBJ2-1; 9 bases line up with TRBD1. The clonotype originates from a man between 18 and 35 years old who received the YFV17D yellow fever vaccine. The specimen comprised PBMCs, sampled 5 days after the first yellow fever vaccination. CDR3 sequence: CASSDRGTSYNEQFF. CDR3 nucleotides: TGTGCCAGCAGCGACAGGGGGACCTCCTACAATGAGCAGTTCTTC.